The T cell receptor (beta chain) described here comes from a study of cytomegalovirus exposure and HLA in healthy donors. Notes on the study in general: One variant, a missense change in DCLRE1C, was linked in a later analysis to TCR beta V- and J-gene trimming. Sequencing likely caused a cluster of highly shared sequence variants.

On this clone: Its antigen is not identified.

The ends lost 1 base at V and 6 bases at J; junction bases unmatched: 9. Per germline, CDR1 SGHRS and CDR2 YFSETQ. The CDR3 totals 16 residues. Use of 60 Vbeta and 13 Jbeta primers characterized the PCR. In the source study's methods: About 12 million of 75 million to 85 million unique TCR beta chains were shared, per a later count. Some clones are missing from TCRdb's copy, which holds only in-frame ones; the method was immunoSEQ multiplex PCR. Clone size and V and J calls were adopted from that table, with D and trimming inferred from the DNA. The sample has some 190,000 clones; around three quarters are singletons.

The sequenced sample consisted of PBMCs. This chain connects TRBV5-1 to TRBJ1-2, with 10 bases fitting TRBD1. The clonotype was recovered from a woman aged 25 to 39 in good health and CMV-seronegative. This chain's CDR3 is CASSLIPGTGVDGYTF. As DNA, the CDR3 is TGCGCCAGCAGCTTGATTCCGGGGACAGGGGTTGATGGCTACACCTTC.